The clone carrying this T cell receptor beta chain was counted only a few times. V shed 1 base and J shed 0 bases, with 15 bases lying between them. From germline, CDR1 is PRHDT and CDR2 FYEKMQ (reference sequence). The CDR3 has 17 amino acids. This sample stems from a study of T cells in Graves' hyperthyroidism and ophthalmopathy. The CDR3 regions of TCR beta were amplified from RNA transcripts. When the TCR CDR3 underwent first-round RT-PCR, the HTBI primer set was used. TCRdb called the multiplex PCR reads again in MiXCR, with one record for every CDR3 protein. The table shows hundreds of thousands of distinct CDR3 sequences, with about 18% occurring only once.

This chain connects TRBV13 to TRBJ1-1; no clear D gene. The sequence was obtained from a young woman with Graves' hyperthyroidism. The sequenced sample was blood. CDR3: CASSLAAWTALNTEAFF. The CDR3 bases are TGTGCCAGCAGCTTAGCCGCCTGGACGGCCTTGAACACTGAAGCTTTCTTT. The whole variable domain, filled in from reference TRBV13 and TRBJ1-1, reads AAGVIQSPRHLIKEKRETATLKCYPIPRHDTVYWYQQGPGQDPQFLISFYEKMQSDKGSIPDRFSAQQFSDYHSELNMSSLELGDSALYFCASSLAAWTALNTEAFFGQGTRLTVV.